Given below is one T cell receptor (beta chain) in context. These data are taken from a study of blood T cell repertoires in COVID-19. In the authors' workflow: Reference gene primers were amplified, and this amplification served to estimate nucleated cell counts. Clones were sequenced by immunoSEQ multiplex PCR, and TCRdb holds only the in-frame ones, with some missing. The V and J calls and clone size were taken over from that table, and D and trimming were inferred from the DNA. Of tens of thousands of clones in the sample, approximately 86% are singletons; the top ten hold about a fifth. The specimen sequenced was peripheral blood. This TCR was sampled from an elderly woman in a cohort sampled during active or convalescent COVID-19.

Here the CDR3 reads CASSLGTSGYQETQYF. DNA of the CDR3: TGTGCCAGCAGCCTCGGGACTAGCGGTTATCAAGAGACCCAGTACTTC. The chain recombines TRBV9 with TRBJ2-5, with 11 bases lining up with TRBD2. The germline V gene has CDR1 SGDLS and CDR2 YYNGEE. The CDR3 consists of 16 residues. J gave up 2 bases and V 4 bases, and 7 bases lay outside the gene matches.